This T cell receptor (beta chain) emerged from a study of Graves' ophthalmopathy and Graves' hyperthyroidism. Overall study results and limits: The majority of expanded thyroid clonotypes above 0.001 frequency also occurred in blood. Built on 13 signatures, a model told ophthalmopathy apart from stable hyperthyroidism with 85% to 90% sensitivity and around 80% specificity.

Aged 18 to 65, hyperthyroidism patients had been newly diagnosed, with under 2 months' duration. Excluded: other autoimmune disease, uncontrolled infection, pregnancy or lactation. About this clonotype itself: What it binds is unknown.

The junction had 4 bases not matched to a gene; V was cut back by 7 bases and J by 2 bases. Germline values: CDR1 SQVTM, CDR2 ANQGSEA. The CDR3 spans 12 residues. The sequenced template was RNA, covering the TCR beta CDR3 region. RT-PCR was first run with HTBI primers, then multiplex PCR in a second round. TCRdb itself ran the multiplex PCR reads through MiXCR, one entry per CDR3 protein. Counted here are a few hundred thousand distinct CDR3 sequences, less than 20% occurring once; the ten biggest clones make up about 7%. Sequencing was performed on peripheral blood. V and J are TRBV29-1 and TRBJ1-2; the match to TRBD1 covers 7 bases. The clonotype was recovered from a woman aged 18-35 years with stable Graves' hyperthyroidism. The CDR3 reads CSALTGNYGYTF. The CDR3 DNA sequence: TGCAGCGCTTTGACAGGGAACTATGGCTACACCTTC.